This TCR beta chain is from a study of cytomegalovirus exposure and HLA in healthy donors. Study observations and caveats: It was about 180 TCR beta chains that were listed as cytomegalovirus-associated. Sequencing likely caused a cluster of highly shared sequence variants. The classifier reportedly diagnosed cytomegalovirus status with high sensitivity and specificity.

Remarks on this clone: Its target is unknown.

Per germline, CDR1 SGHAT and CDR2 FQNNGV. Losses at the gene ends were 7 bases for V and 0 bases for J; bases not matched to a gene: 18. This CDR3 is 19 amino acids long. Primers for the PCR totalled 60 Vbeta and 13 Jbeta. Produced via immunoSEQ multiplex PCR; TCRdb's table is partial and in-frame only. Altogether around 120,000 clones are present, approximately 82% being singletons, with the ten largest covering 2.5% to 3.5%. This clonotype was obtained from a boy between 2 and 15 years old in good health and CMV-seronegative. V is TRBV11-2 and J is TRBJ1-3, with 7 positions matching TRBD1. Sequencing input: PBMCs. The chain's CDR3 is CASTPLRRDSAFSGNTIYF. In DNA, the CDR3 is TGTGCCAGCACCCCCCTTAGGAGGGACAGTGCCTTCTCTGGAAACACCATATATTTT.